The clone carrying this TCR beta chain showed up just a few times. Antigen specificity is unknown. The CDR3 extends over 12 amino acids. Germline lookup yields CDR1 SGHDT and CDR2 YYEEEE. V lost 2 bases, J lost 7 bases, and 8 bases lay in between. The sample belongs to a study of cytomegalovirus exposure and HLA in healthy donors. 13 Jbeta primers and 60 Vbeta primers were used for the PCR. Some clones are missing from TCRdb's copy, which holds only in-frame ones; the method was immunoSEQ multiplex PCR. Counted here are over 100,000 clones, around 8.5% occurring once; the ten biggest clones make up approximately 5%. General observations from the study: In a later analysis, TCR association rates varied by HLA locus: DRB1 most, HLA-C fewest.

This TCR came from a man aged 35-49 years in good health and CMV-seronegative. The V and J genes are TRBV5-6 and TRBJ2-3; D remains ambiguous. The specimen was PBMCs. CDR3 coding DNA: TGTGCCAGCAGCTTCTCTCCTAATACGCAGTATTTT. Translated: CASSFSPNTQYF.